Below, one TCR beta chain is given with its context. This record belongs to a study of blood T cell repertoires in COVID-19. Turning to the study itself: The United States, Italy and Spain were the sources of the acute and convalescent COVID-19 samples. In each case, the material was cDNA or gDNA derived from T cells, B-cell-depleted T cells, or PBMCs.

Authors' processing steps: The assay estimated nucleated cells by amplifying reference gene primers. Profiled with immunoSEQ multiplex PCR; TCRdb holds only in-frame clones, not every one. V and J calls and clone size are copied from that table; D and trimming were computed from the DNA. In the table there are around 98,000 clones, roughly 80% of which are singletons. The CDR3 totals 17 residues. V was pared by 6 bases and J by 1 base, with 11 bases of the junction left unmatched. Germline V gives CDR1 SGHTA, CDR2 FQGTGA. The source is a man between 65 and 80 years old with active or convalescent COVID-19. Sequenced input: peripheral blood. V gene TRBV7-3 combines with J gene TRBJ1-5, with 8 nucleotides matching TRBD1. CDR3 protein: CASRFTGGARSNQPQHF. For the CDR3, the DNA is TGTGCCAGCAGATTTACAGGGGGGGCAAGAAGCAATCAGCCCCAGCATTTT. Drawing the rest from reference TRBV7-3 and TRBJ1-5, the complete variable domain is GAGVSQTPSNKVTEKGKYVELRCDPISGHTALYWYRQSLGQGPEFLIYFQGTGAADDSGLPNDRFFAVRPEGSVSTLKIQRTERGDSAVYLCASRFTGGARSNQPQHFGDGTRLSIL.